The 20 T cell receptor beta chains reported below all come from one sample, sequenced in a study of beta chain features in type 1 diabetes. Investigators reverse transcribed all isolated RNA, so they sequenced expressed TCRB transcripts. Assay used: immunoSEQ multiplex PCR; TCRdb lists only in-frame clones, some missing. The sample holds about 140,000 clones, 6.9% seen once. The sample consisted of central memory CD4+ T cells from blood. These receptor sequences come from a woman aged 25 to 45 in good health.

The chain joins TRBV7-2 to TRBJ2-2, with 11 bases matching TRBD2. There are 16 residues in the CDR3. Germline V gives CDR1 SGHTA, CDR2 FQGNSA. Trimming took 4 bases from V and 7 from J; bases not matched to a gene: 8. CDR3 protein: CASSSIAGGPGGELFF. CDR3 nucleotide sequence: TGTGCCAGCAGCTCCATAGCGGGAGGGCCTGGCGGGGAGCTGTTTTTT.

The chain has TRBV6-5 and TRBJ2-1; TRBD2 matches at 7 bases. This CDR3 has 15 residues. After removal of 7 bases from V and 5 bases from J, the junction contained 11 bases not matched to a gene. Per the germline V gene, CDR1 is MNHEY and CDR2 is SVGAGI. The CDR3 bases are TGTGCCAGCACCGACGCTGGCGGGAGAAACAATGAGCAGTTCTTC. Its translation is CASTDAGGRNNEQFF.

The rearrangement links TRBV28 to TRBJ2-3; D perhaps matches TRBD2 (7 bases). V lost 6 bases to trimming and J lost 6 bases, with 19 bases between them. The CDR3 runs to 15 residues. The V gene's germline CDR1 is MDHEN and CDR2 SYDVKM. The CDR3 DNA reads TGTGCCAGCAGCCCGGGGGGCGGTCGAGGGGATACGCAGTATTTT. It translates to CASSPGGGRGDTQYF.

The chain is built from TRBV5-1 and TRBJ2-7; the match to TRBD1 covers 8 bases. This CDR3 has 15 residues. V was clipped by 0 bases and J by 2 bases; unmatched bases: 4. In germline, CDR1 is SGHRS, CDR2 YFSETQ. As DNA, the CDR3 is TGCGCCAGCAGCTTGGAGCCGGACAGGGCCTACGAGCAGTACTTC. Encoded protein: CASSLEPDRAYEQYF.

This clone was recorded at least ten times. The chain is built from TRBV7-2 and TRBJ2-5; D may be TRBD1 (5 bases). This CDR3 has 14 residues. Germline assignment: CDR1 SGHTA and CDR2 FQGNSA. V shed 1 base and J shed 4 bases, with 10 bases lying between them. CDR3: CASSLGSGLETQYF. In DNA, the CDR3 is TGTGCCAGCAGCTTAGGTTCAGGGTTAGAGACCCAGTACTTC.

The rearrangement uses TRBV30 and TRBJ1-2; 8 bases align to TRBD1. With 2 bases clipped from V and 7 bases from J, the junction kept 9 bases outside the gene matches. CDR1 and CDR2 (germline): GTSNPN, SVGIG (reference sequence). This CDR3 is built from 14 residues. This CDR3 is CAWSSVQGAAGYTF. CDR3 bases: TGTGCCTGGAGTTCCGTCCAGGGGGCGGCTGGCTACACCTTC.

This clone was counted many times. The rearrangement uses TRBV29-1 and TRBJ2-5, with 7 nucleotides matching TRBD2. The CDR3 is 12 residues long. The germline V gene encodes CDR1 SQVTM and CDR2 ANQGSEA. V lost 8 bases, J lost 5 bases, and 8 bases stayed unmatched. CDR3 DNA: TGCAGCTGCGGGAGACTGGGGGAGACCCAGTACTTC. Its translation: CSCGRLGETQYF.

This clone was observed a few times. The chain carries TRBV6-5 and TRBJ2-7; 9 bases match TRBD1. Germline V gene lookup returns CDR1 MNHEY and CDR2 SVGAGI. CDR3 size: 14 residues. V trimming: 5 bases; J trimming: 4 bases; junction bases outside the gene matches: 6. The CDR3 DNA sequence: TGTGCCAGCAGTGATCTGGACAGGGGTTACGAGCAGTACTTC. Its protein is CASSDLDRGYEQYF.

This clone was counted between two and nine times. This chain links TRBV4-2 with TRBJ2-3, with D uncertain. The CDR3 length is 12 residues. In germline, CDR1 is LGHNA, CDR2 YNFKEQ. Between the trimmed V and J ends, which lost 5 bases and 4 bases, there was a span of 7 bases. The CDR3 nucleotides are TGTGCCAGCAGCAGCTATTCAGATACGCAGTATTTT. This sequence encodes CASSSYSDTQYF.

This clone has only a few counts. This chain links TRBV7-2 with TRBJ2-3; the D gene is possibly TRBD2 (6 bases). The V end lost 3 bases, the J end lost 4 bases, and 14 bases lay between the germline ends. Germline-derived CDR1 and CDR2 are SGHTA and FQGNSA. The CDR3 is made up of 15 amino acids. The CDR3 DNA follows: TGTGCCAGCAGCTTGGGACTCCCGGGCCCAGATACGCAGTATTTT. Translating it yields CASSLGLPGPDTQYF.

J is TRBJ2-5 and V is TRBV6-5; 10 bases are a match to TRBD1. The closer fit of TRBJ2-7 to the DNA end suggests the J call may be wrong. The V gene's germline CDR1 is MNHEY and CDR2 SVGAGI. This CDR3 spans 15 amino acids. The CDR3 nucleotides read TGTGCCAGCAGTTACCGTGGGACAGGGGCCACCGAGCAGTACTTC. Residues: CASSYRGTGATEQYF.

This clone turned up a few times. The chain couples TRBV13 to TRBJ1-3; the D is unclear. This CDR3 is 17 amino acids long. CDR1 is PRHDT and CDR2 is FYEKMQ in the germline V gene (reference sequence). With 2 bases removed from V and 1 base from J, the gap between germline ends came to 15 bases. The CDR3 DNA reads as TGTGCCAGCAGCTTATCATCGCTCGGGAGGTCTGGAAACACCATATATTTT. Amino acid sequence: CASSLSSLGRSGNTIYF.

The rearrangement joins TRBV7-3 to TRBJ1-4; D remains unclear. CDR1 is SGHTA, CDR2 FQGTGA, per germline. The CDR3 totals 13 residues. V was pared by 1 base and J by 7 bases, with 7 bases between. The CDR3 reads CASSLSRSEKLFF. The CDR3, as DNA: TGTGCCAGCAGCTTAAGTCGCAGTGAAAAACTGTTTTTT.

The chain links TRBV4-3 to TRBJ1-6; no firm D call. Trimming pared 1 base from V and 5 bases from J, leaving 9 bases between. The germline CDR1 and CDR2 sequences are LGHNA and YSLEER. The CDR3 sequence is 15 residues long. Here the CDR3 reads CASSQVVGNNSPLHF. The CDR3 DNA reads TGCGCCAGCAGCCAAGTCGTTGGCAATAATTCACCCCTCCACTTT.

This clone occurred a few times. The chain combines TRBV30 with TRBJ2-1; D is perhaps TRBD2 (6 bases). V lost 5 bases to trimming and J lost 6 bases, with 14 bases between them. Germline CDR1 reads GTSNPN; CDR2 reads SVGIG (reference sequence). The CDR3 is 13 amino acids. The CDR3 DNA follows: TGTGCCTGGGGGGGGAGCAGAATCAATGAGCAGTTCTTC. Amino acids: CAWGGSRINEQFF.

This clone occurred a few times. DNA for the CDR3: TGTGCCAGCAGTTTAATGACAGGGGGCAGGATCACTGAAGCTTTCTTT. Translation: CASSLMTGGRITEAFF. The chain joins TRBV28 to TRBJ1-1; 10 bases are shared with TRBD1. Trimming removed 2 bases from V and 4 bases from J; junction bases left unmatched: 7. Germline V gene data show CDR1 as MDHEN and CDR2 as SYDVKM. This CDR3 comprises 16 residues.

This clone was seen a few times. The gene calls are TRBV4-2 and TRBJ1-5, with D unresolved. The germline V gene has CDR1 LGHNA and CDR2 YNFKEQ. V lost 2 bases to trimming and J lost 6 bases, with 8 bases between them. The CDR3 has 13 amino acids. The CDR3 bases are TGTGCCAGCAGCCAACCGGGTGGTCAGCCCCAGCATTTT. Amino acids: CASSQPGGQPQHF.

This clone appeared many times. This sequence joins TRBV7-9 and TRBJ2-5; 7 bases match TRBD1. With 5 bases clipped from V and 1 base from J, the junction kept 1 base outside the gene matches. This CDR3 contains 13 residues. Per germline, CDR1 SEHNR and CDR2 FQNEAQ (reference sequence). In DNA form, the CDR3 reads TGTGCCAGCAGCCGGGACAGCCAAGAGACCCAGTACTTC. Amino acid sequence: CASSRDSQETQYF. Complete variable domain (other parts from reference TRBV7-9 and TRBJ2-5): DTGVSQNPRHKITKRGQNVTFRCDPISEHNRLYWYRQTLGQGPEFLTYFQNEAQLEKSRLLSDRFSAERPKGSFSTLEIQRTEQGDSAMYLCASSRDSQETQYFGPGTRLLVL.

This clone was counted between two and nine times. The V gene is TRBV25-1, the J gene TRBJ1-4, with D unclear. V lost 0 bases to trimming and J lost 5 bases, with 10 bases between them. Germline V lookup: CDR1 MGHDK, CDR2 SYGVNS. The CDR3 totals 15 residues. The CDR3 bases are TGTGCCAGCAGTGAATATGGAGCCAGCAATGAAAAACTGTTTTTT. Protein sequence: CASSEYGASNEKLFF. Combining the CDR3 with reference TRBV25-1 and TRBJ1-4 gives the whole variable domain EADIYQTPRYLVIGTGKKITLECSQTMGHDKMYWYQQDPGMELHLIHYSYGVNSTEKGDLSSESTVSRIRTEHFPLTLESARPSHTSQYLCASSEYGASNEKLFFGSGTQLSVL.

This clone was counted a few times. This chain connects TRBV19 to TRBJ2-2, with 7 bases identical to TRBD1. The ends lost 6 bases at V and 3 bases at J; junction bases unmatched: 4. Germline assignment: CDR1 LNHDA and CDR2 SQIVND (reference sequence). The CDR3 runs to 14 residues. The CDR3 sequence is CASRDRVHTGELFF. The CDR3 region has the DNA TGTGCCAGTAGAGACAGGGTGCACACCGGGGAGCTGTTTTTT.